The clone carrying this T cell receptor beta chain was seen only once. Antigen: not known. Germline V gene sequence: CDR1 SGHTA, CDR2 FQGNSA. The CDR3 sequence is 18 residues long. V trimming: 3 bases; J trimming: 2 bases; junction bases outside the gene matches: 8. The data stem from a study of cytomegalovirus exposure and HLA in healthy donors. About the study: Both the 120 or so validation repertoires and the roughly 620 first-cohort repertoires used the same platform, as reported by a later analysis.

Whole-study findings and limits: Usually a TCR sequence was rare, but some public TCRs were found in many donors. Specific recognition of CMV antigens was confirmed in vitro for a few chains (all CMV-associated).

Sequenced by immunoSEQ multiplex PCR; TCRdb stores in-frame clones only, minus some. The table records 98,000 or so clones, 90% to 97% of them present only once. The receptor was isolated from a woman aged 18-29 years in good health and CMV-seronegative. The V call is TRBV7-2, the J call TRBJ2-5; 14 nucleotides agree with TRBD2. The sequenced sample was PBMCs. CDR3 sequence: CASSLRLAGGPGQETQYF. DNA for the CDR3: TGTGCCAGCAGCTTGCGACTAGCGGGGGGGCCGGGGCAAGAGACCCAGTACTTC.